The 2 T cell receptor beta chains below were found in one sample sequenced in a study of T-cell memory formation after mild COVID-19. From the 5' RACE reads, TCRdb called clonotypes with MiXCR, one entry per CDR3 protein. The data show 300,000 to 350,000 distinct CDR3 sequences, approximately 19% seen once. The sample was PBMCs or a T cell subset sorted from them (not recorded which). The source is a man aged 18 to 29 who had mild COVID-19 (a few samples of this study predate the infection). Cell type and time point are not known.

The chain combines TRBV7-3 with TRBJ1-2; no definite D call. The V end was cut by 4 bases, the J end by 2 bases, with 8 bases between. Germline CDR1 and CDR2: SGHTA and FQGTGA. The CDR3 totals 13 residues. Here the CDR3 DNA reads TGTGCCAGCAGCTCAAACACGAACTATGGCTACACCTTC. Amino acids: CASSSNTNYGYTF.

In this sample, this clonotype turned up a few times. This chain links TRBV3-1 with TRBJ2-3; D is perhaps TRBD2 (6 bases). Germline CDR1 reads LGHDT; CDR2 reads YNNKEL (reference sequence). This CDR3 region has 15 residues. Trimming pared 3 bases from V and 3 bases from J, leaving 13 bases between. The CDR3 loop reads CASSHEEGWTDTQYF. In nucleotides, the CDR3 is TGTGCCAGCAGCCACGAGGAGGGTTGGACAGATACGCAGTATTTT.